One T cell receptor (beta chain) is described in this entry. The entry originates in a study of T cell changes during pregnancy in multiple sclerosis. Generated by immunoSEQ multiplex PCR, the TCRdb table keeps only in-frame clones and is missing some. The sample lists about 66,000 clones, 90% to 95% occurring once. This receptor was identified in a female donor with multiple sclerosis, enrolled in a pregnancy study. Material: CD8+ T cells from peripheral blood mononuclear cells, obtained before pregnancy.

CDR3 protein: CASSLFPTGVSYEQYF. CDR3 sequence (DNA): TGTGCCAGCAGTTTATTTCCGACAGGGGTTTCCTACGAGCAGTACTTC. The V and J genes are TRBV27 and TRBJ2-7; TRBD1 matches at 8 bases. In germline, CDR1 is MNHEY, CDR2 SMNVEV (reference sequence). CDR3 size: 16 residues. J gave up 1 base and V 1 base, and 6 bases lay outside the gene matches.